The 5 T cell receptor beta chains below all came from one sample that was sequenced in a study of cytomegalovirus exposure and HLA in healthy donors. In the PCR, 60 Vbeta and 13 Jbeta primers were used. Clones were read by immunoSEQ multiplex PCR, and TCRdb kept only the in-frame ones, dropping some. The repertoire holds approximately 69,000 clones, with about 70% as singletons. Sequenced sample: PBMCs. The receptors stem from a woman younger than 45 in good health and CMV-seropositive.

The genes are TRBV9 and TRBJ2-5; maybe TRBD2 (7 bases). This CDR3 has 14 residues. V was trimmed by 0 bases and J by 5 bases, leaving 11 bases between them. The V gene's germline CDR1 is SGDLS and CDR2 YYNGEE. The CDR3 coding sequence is TGTGCCAGCAGCGTAGGAGGGGGGGCGGAGACCCAGTACTTC. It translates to CASSVGGGAETQYF.

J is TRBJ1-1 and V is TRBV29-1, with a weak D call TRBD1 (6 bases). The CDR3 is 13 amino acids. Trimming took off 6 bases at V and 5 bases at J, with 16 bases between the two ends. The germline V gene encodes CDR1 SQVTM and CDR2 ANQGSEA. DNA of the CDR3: TGCAGCGTACCTGACAGGCATGGTACTGAAGCTTTCTTT. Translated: CSVPDRHGTEAFF.

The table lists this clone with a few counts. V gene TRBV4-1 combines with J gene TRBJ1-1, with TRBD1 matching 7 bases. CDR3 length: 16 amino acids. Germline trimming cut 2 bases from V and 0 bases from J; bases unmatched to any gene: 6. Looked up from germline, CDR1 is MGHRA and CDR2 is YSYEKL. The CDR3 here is CASSQMGQFMNTEAFF. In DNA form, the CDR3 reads TGCGCCAGCAGCCAAATGGGACAGTTCATGAACACTGAAGCTTTCTTT.

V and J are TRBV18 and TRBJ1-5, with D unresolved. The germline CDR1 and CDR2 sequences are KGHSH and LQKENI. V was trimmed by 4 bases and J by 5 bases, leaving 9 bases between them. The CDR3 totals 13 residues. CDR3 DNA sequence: TGTGCCAGCTCACAGCAGGAACATCAGCCCCAGCATTTT. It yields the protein CASSQQEHQPQHF.

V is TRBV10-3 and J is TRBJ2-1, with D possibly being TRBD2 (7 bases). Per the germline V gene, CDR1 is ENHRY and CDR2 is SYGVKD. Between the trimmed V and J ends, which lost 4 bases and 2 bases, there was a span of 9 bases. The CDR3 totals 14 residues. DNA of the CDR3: TGTGCCATCAGTGGGGAGGGGGCCTACAATGAGCAGTTCTTC. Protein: CAISGEGAYNEQFF.